This TCR beta chain was captured by sequencing in a study of CD8 T cells in ankylosing spondylitis. This clonotype was counted many times. Germline V gives CDR1 DFQATT, CDR2 SNEGSKA (reference sequence). Germline trimming cut 2 bases from V and 4 bases from J; bases unmatched to any gene: 0. The CDR3 has 12 residues. Molecular-barcoded quantitative 5'-RACE produced these TCR beta libraries. TCRdb re-analysed the 5' RACE reads in MiXCR, keeping a single row per CDR3 protein. The profile covers a few hundred thousand distinct CDR3 sequences, with around 10% appearing a single time and 9.1% taken by the ten largest.

Sequenced input: blood, either unsorted or a sorted T cell fraction (not recorded which). J is TRBJ2-5 and V is TRBV20-1; 8 nucleotides align to TRBD2. This TCR derives from a female donor with ankylosing spondylitis or in good health (not recorded which). The CDR3 here is CSARLAGETQYF. CDR3 nucleotide sequence: TGCAGTGCTAGACTAGCGGGAGAGACCCAGTACTTC.